The 3 T cell receptor beta chains in this list originate from one sample, sequenced in a study of shared clonotypes between healthy human individuals. Data came from immunoSEQ multiplex PCR; TCRdb stores just in-frame clones and leaves some out. The table lists about 730,000 clones, approximately 72% of them singletons. The specimen was memory CD4+ T cells sorted from blood. Indicated subset: CD45RA-negative fraction. These receptors originate from a woman in her thirties in good health.

The V call is TRBV5-4, the J call TRBJ1-6; D perhaps matches TRBD1 (5 bases). This CDR3 contains 17 residues. V shed 3 bases and J shed 9 bases, with 22 bases lying between them. Germline V gives CDR1 SGHNT, CDR2 YYREEE (reference sequence). The CDR3 sequence is CASSYRGWGLGSSPLHF. The DNA of the CDR3 is TGTGCCAGCAGCTACCGGGGTTGGGGGTTGGGGAGTTCACCCCTCCACTTT.

The rearrangement uses TRBV5-1 and TRBJ1-2; 9 nucleotides match TRBD1. Germline assignment: CDR1 SGHRS and CDR2 YFSETQ. The junction had 11 bases not matched to a gene; V was cut back by 2 bases and J by 6 bases. The CDR3 sequence is 16 residues long. DNA of the CDR3: TGCGCCAGCAGCTTCGGACAGGGGCCTTTAGTAGATGGCTACACCTTC. Translated: CASSFGQGPLVDGYTF.

The chain carries TRBV27 and TRBJ2-7, with D unclear. Germline assignment: CDR1 MNHEY and CDR2 SMNVEV (reference sequence). V lost 2 bases to trimming and J lost 0 bases, with 8 bases between them. This CDR3 has 14 amino acids. The CDR3 loop is CASSLGGHSYEQYF. CDR3 sequence (DNA): TGTGCCAGCAGTTTAGGTGGTCACTCCTACGAGCAGTACTTC.